The rows below give T cell receptor beta chains drawn from one sample of a study of beta chain features in type 1 diabetes. This table comes from immunoSEQ multiplex PCR, and its TCRdb copy is limited to in-frame clones, with some not included. The sample consists of under 200,000 clones, 8% to 9.5% of them appearing once. The sequenced material came from central memory CD4+ T cells from blood. These TCRs come from a woman aged 18-29 years with type 1 diabetes. Each CDR3 is given with its conserved first and last residue. Each record gives: CDR3 length, clone size, J gene, D gene, V gene, CDR3 protein, CDR3 DNA. D genes are given only for firm matches. Clone size is not always given. Where it is, it says once, few, many or a class for expanded clones.

len: 15
abundance: NA
j_gene: TRBJ2-6
d_gene: NA
v_gene: TRBV19
CDR3aa: CASSIIVAGANVLTF
CDR3nt: TGTGCCAGTAGTATTATCGTTGCTGGGGCCAACGTCCTGACTTTC

len: 14
abundance: few
j_gene: TRBJ1-3
d_gene: NA
v_gene: TRBV29-1
CDR3aa: CSVVTANSGNTIYF
CDR3nt: TGCAGCGTTGTTACAGCTAACTCTGGAAACACCATATATTTT

len: 13
abundance: few
j_gene: TRBJ2-7
d_gene: TRBD2
v_gene: TRBV6-5
CDR3aa: CASRTSATYEQYF
CDR3nt: TGTGCCAGCAGAACTAGCGCCACCTACGAGCAGTACTTC

len: 16
abundance: few
j_gene: TRBJ2-1
d_gene: NA
v_gene: TRBV4-1
CDR3aa: CASSQRAVLSYNEQFF
CDR3nt: TGCGCCAGCAGCCAGCGGGCAGTCCTTTCCTACAATGAGCAGTTCTTC

len: 14
abundance: NA
j_gene: TRBJ2-5
d_gene: TRBD2
v_gene: TRBV9
CDR3aa: CASSLSGGGETQYF
CDR3nt: TGTGCCAGCAGCTTATCGGGGGGTGGGGAGACCCAGTACTTC

len: 15
abundance: NA
j_gene: TRBJ1-5
d_gene: NA
v_gene: TRBV4-3
CDR3aa: CASSQLTGNNQPQHF
CDR3nt: TGCGCCAGCAGCCAATTAACGGGTAACAATCAGCCCCAGCATTTT

len: 14
abundance: few
j_gene: TRBJ2-5
d_gene: NA
v_gene: TRBV9
CDR3aa: CASSVASGKETQYF
CDR3nt: TGTGCCAGCAGCGTAGCTTCAGGGAAAGAGACCCAGTACTTC

len: 15
abundance: NA
j_gene: TRBJ2-6
d_gene: TRBD1
v_gene: TRBV2
CDR3aa: CASSVDRAGANVLTF
CDR3nt: TGTGCCAGCAGTGTCGACAGGGCTGGGGCCAACGTCCTGACTTTC

len: 16
abundance: NA
j_gene: TRBJ2-4
d_gene: NA
v_gene: TRBV7-2
CDR3aa: CASSLAGGNTKNIQYF
CDR3nt: TGTGCCAGCAGCTTAGCAGGGGGTAATACCAAAAACATTCAGTACTTC

len: 15
abundance: few
j_gene: TRBJ2-3
d_gene: TRBD2
v_gene: TRBV7-2
CDR3aa: CASSLGPGGLVTQYF
CDR3nt: TGTGCCAGCAGCTTAGGTCCGGGGGGGCTAGTTACGCAGTATTTT

len: 16
abundance: few
j_gene: TRBJ2-5
d_gene: TRBD2
v_gene: TRBV2
CDR3aa: CASRGSSGSGRETQYF
CDR3nt: TGTGCCAGCAGGGGGAGTAGCGGGAGTGGCAGGGAGACCCAGTACTTC

len: 16
abundance: NA
j_gene: TRBJ2-5
d_gene: TRBD1
v_gene: TRBV19
CDR3aa: CASSMLRTGRGETQYF
CDR3nt: TGTGCCAGTAGTATGCTGAGGACAGGGCGAGGGGAGACCCAGTACTTC